Sequencing of this TCR beta chain was carried out in a study of T cells in Graves' hyperthyroidism and ophthalmopathy. Overall study findings and caveats: Classification by a 13 V-J model distinguished ophthalmopathy from stable hyperthyroidism.

Absent ophthalmopathy progression within 18 months defined stable Graves' hyperthyroidism. Hyperthyroidism, newly diagnosed and lasting under 2 months, affected patients aged 18 to 65. V was pared by 1 base and J by 4 bases, with 14 bases between. The length of the CDR3 is 15 residues. Germline CDR1 is SQVTM and CDR2 is ANQGSEA. TCR beta CDR3 regions were amplified from RNA transcripts. Carried out on the TCR CDR3, a first-round RT-PCR used the HTBI primer set. MiXCR, applied by TCRdb to the multiplex PCR reads, yields one record per CDR3 protein. The profile covers 250,000 to 350,000 distinct CDR3 sequences, with 16% appearing a single time and around a third taken by the ten largest. There are many counts of this clonotype. Its antigen remains unknown.

The source material was blood. The J gene is TRBJ2-1, the V gene TRBV29-1, with D possibly called TRBD1 or TRBD2 (5 bases each). The source is a man in his thirties or forties with Graves' hyperthyroidism. The CDR3 loop reads CSVEGDLLGYNEQFF. The CDR3 region has the DNA TGCAGCGTTGAAGGGGACCTCCTGGGGTACAATGAGCAGTTCTTC.